The 18 T cell receptor beta chains below come from one sample, sequenced in a study of CD8 T cells in ankylosing spondylitis. Using its own MiXCR run on the 5' RACE reads, TCRdb lists one record per CDR3 protein. The data show just under 350,000 distinct CDR3 sequences, with roughly 14% seen just once and roughly 0.99% held by the top ten. Input material: blood, either unsorted or a sorted T cell fraction (not recorded which). The source is a male donor with ankylosing spondylitis or in good health (not recorded which).

The J gene is TRBJ2-6, the V gene TRBV6-1; possibly TRBD1 or TRBD2 for D (5 bases each). V lost 10 bases and J lost 0, with 16 bases in between. Germline V gives CDR1 MNHNS, CDR2 SASEGT. The CDR3 runs to 16 residues. Here the CDR3 reads CATGSGTSSGANVLTF. CDR3 bases: TGTGCCACTGGAAGTGGGACCTCCTCTGGGGCCAACGTCCTGACTTTC.

This clonotype was observed many times. V gene TRBV7-8 combines with J gene TRBJ1-1; D possibly corresponds to TRBD1 (5 bases). Germline V gene lookup returns CDR1 SGHVS and CDR2 FQNEAQ. The CDR3 is 16 amino acids. The V and J ends lost 2 bases and 1 base respectively, with 14 bases between them. CDR3 bases: TGTGCCAGCAGCTTAAGCGGGGGAGGGAGGAACACTGAAGCTTTCTTT. It is translated as CASSLSGGGRNTEAFF.

The chain links TRBV7-8 to TRBJ2-7, with D perhaps matching TRBD1 (6 bases). The CDR3 contains 14 residues. Trimming removed 1 base at V and 3 bases at J, with 10 bases between. Germline V gene data show CDR1 as SGHVS and CDR2 as FQNEAQ. CDR3 DNA: TGTGCCAGCAGCTTAGGGACAGAAGACTACGAGCAGTACTTC. Translating gives CASSLGTEDYEQYF.

This clonotype has only a few counts. The J gene is TRBJ2-1, the V gene TRBV3-1, with 10 bases that match TRBD2. The CDR3 loop spans 14 amino acids. J gave up 8 bases and V 6 bases, and 7 bases lay outside the gene matches. Looked up from germline, CDR1 is LGHDT and CDR2 is YNNKEL (reference sequence). In nucleotides, the CDR3 is TGTGCCAGCAGACTAGCGGGGACGAACTATGAGCAGTTCTTC. This codes for CASRLAGTNYEQFF.

The chain joins TRBV6-4 to TRBJ2-7, with D perhaps matching TRBD1 (5 bases). V was shortened by 0 bases and J by 0 bases, with 12 bases between the two germline ends. Germline values: CDR1 MRHNA, CDR2 SNTAGT. The CDR3 extends over 16 amino acids. CDR3 in amino acids: CASSDSSRALSYEQYF. As DNA, the CDR3 is TGTGCCAGCAGTGACTCGTCCAGGGCCCTCTCCTACGAGCAGTACTTC.

CDR3 in DNA: TGCAGTGCTAGACAGGACAGGGGGTTCTACAATGAGCAGTTCTTC. This codes for CSARQDRGFYNEQFF. The chain employs TRBV20-1 and TRBJ2-1, with 10 bases that match TRBD1. Germline V gene lookup returns CDR1 DFQATT and CDR2 SNEGSKA (reference sequence). The CDR3 sequence is 15 residues long. J gave up 3 bases and V 2 bases, and 4 bases lay outside the gene matches.

V gene TRBV3-1 combines with J gene TRBJ2-5; D is uncertain. Trimming took off 6 bases at V and 4 bases at J, with 15 bases between the two ends. Per the germline V gene, CDR1 is LGHDT and CDR2 is YNNKEL (reference sequence). This CDR3 is built from 14 residues. The CDR3 protein is CASSQPAAGETQYF. CDR3 coding DNA: TGTGCCAGCAGTCAGCCGGCCGCAGGAGAGACCCAGTACTTC.

The rearrangement uses TRBV21-1 and TRBJ2-5; the D call TRBD2 from the table was never checked on the DNA. TRBV21-1 is a pseudogene locus. This CDR3 has 16 residues. In nucleotides, the CDR3 is TGTGCCAGCAGCAAATCTAGCGGGGGCCCCCAAGAGACCCAGTACTTC. Amino acids: CASSKSSGGPQETQYF.

The J gene is TRBJ2-5, the V gene TRBV11-2; D is possibly TRBD2 (6 bases). Germline lookup yields CDR1 SGHAT and CDR2 FQNNGV. The V end lost 3 bases, the J end lost 4 bases, and 15 bases lay between the germline ends. The CDR3 is made up of 15 amino acids. CDR3 DNA: TGTGCCAGCAGCTTTGTGACCACCGGGGGAGAGACCCAGTACTTC. This encodes CASSFVTTGGETQYF.

This clonotype has only a few counts. The rearrangement links TRBV15 to TRBJ2-2; no firm D call. CDR3 size: 15 residues. Looked up from germline, CDR1 is LNHNV and CDR2 is YYDKDF (reference sequence). V was cut by 0 bases and J by 2 bases, with 7 bases left in between. CDR3 loop: CATSRDRLNTGELFF. Here the CDR3 DNA reads TGTGCCACCAGCAGAGATAGACTTAACACCGGGGAGCTGTTTTTT.

This chain uses TRBV7-9 with TRBJ2-4; 11 bases align to TRBD2. J was trimmed by 5 bases and V by 1 base; bases with no gene match: 4. The germline gives CDR1 SEHNR, CDR2 FQNEAQ (reference sequence). The CDR3 runs to 16 residues. Here the CDR3 reads CASSLGLAGRENIQYF. CDR3 sequence (DNA): TGTGCCAGCAGCTTAGGACTAGCGGGACGTGAAAACATTCAGTACTTC.

J is TRBJ2-2 and V is TRBV5-6; 7 bases map to TRBD1. Germline V gives CDR1 SGHDT, CDR2 YYEEEE. The J segment lost 6 bases and the V segment lost 2 bases, leaving 7 bases of the junction unmatched. The CDR3 covers 15 residues. CDR3 nucleotides: TGTGCCAGCAGCTTTGATTCAGGGGGTGCCGGGGAGCTGTTTTTT. This translates into CASSFDSGGAGELFF.

The chain couples TRBV29-1 to TRBJ2-3, with TRBD1 identical over 10 bases. Unmatched junction bases numbered 5, after V lost 4 bases and J lost 1 base. Per the germline V gene, CDR1 is SQVTM and CDR2 is ANQGSEA. There are 15 residues in the CDR3. The CDR3 coding sequence is TGCAGCGTTGCCGGGACAGGGGTTGGCACAGATACGCAGTATTTT. It specifies CSVAGTGVGTDTQYF.

The V gene is TRBV11-2, the J gene TRBJ1-4; 7 bases map to TRBD1. With V trimmed by 7 bases and J by 4 bases, 9 bases remained unmatched. Germline lookup yields CDR1 SGHAT and CDR2 FQNNGV. The CDR3 has 15 amino acids. In nucleotides, the CDR3 is TGTGCCAGCACTCTAGGGACAGTCGTTAATGAAAAACTGTTTTTT. Its protein is CASTLGTVVNEKLFF.

This clonotype was detected only a few times. The genes are TRBV5-1 and TRBJ2-5, with D possibly being TRBD1 or TRBD2 (5 bases each). The CDR3 extends over 14 amino acids. From germline, CDR1 is SGHRS and CDR2 YFSETQ. V was shortened by 3 bases and J by 5 bases, with 14 bases between the two germline ends. In DNA form, the CDR3 reads TGCGCCAGCAGCTCGGATGGGGGTCGGGAGACCCAGTACTTC. This gives the protein CASSSDGGRETQYF. Together with reference TRBV5-1 and TRBJ2-5, the CDR3 gives the full variable domain: KAGVTQTPRYLIKTRGQQVTLSCSPISGHRSVSWYQQTPGQGLQFLFEYFSETQRNKGNFPGRFSGRQFSNSRSEMNVSTLELGDSALYLCASSSDGGRETQYFGPGTRLLVL.

Only a few counts were recorded for this clonotype. V usage is TRBV29-1 and J usage is TRBJ2-5; 8 positions match TRBD1. The CDR3 contains 12 residues. Germline V gives CDR1 SQVTM, CDR2 ANQGSEA. The ends lost 7 bases at V and 5 bases at J; junction bases unmatched: 6. CDR3 in DNA: TGCAGCGCTGACAGGGGACGGGAGACCCAGTACTTC. This gives the protein CSADRGRETQYF.

This clonotype was seen more than once but under ten times. The J gene is TRBJ2-4, the V gene TRBV6-1; TRBD1 aligns across 12 bases. V trimming: 5 bases; J trimming: 3 bases; junction bases outside the gene matches: 11. The CDR3 is 18 amino acids. CDR1 and CDR2 (germline): MNHNS, SASEGT. CDR3 sequence reads: CASSPTGTGGVGKNIQYF. CDR3 in DNA: TGTGCCAGCAGTCCGACCGGGACAGGGGGCGTCGGCAAAAACATTCAGTACTTC.

Only a few counts were recorded for this clonotype. The chain employs TRBV7-9 and TRBJ1-3; 8 bases line up with TRBD1. The CDR3 has 14 amino acids. Trimming removed 1 base from V and 8 bases from J; junction bases left unmatched: 4. Germline CDR1 is SEHNR and CDR2 is FQNEAQ (reference sequence). The CDR3: CASSLDATGDTIYF. CDR3 DNA sequence: TGTGCCAGCAGCTTAGACGCGACAGGGGACACCATATATTTT.